Listed below are T cell receptor beta chains from one sample, sequenced in a study of blood T cell repertoires in COVID-19. Measured with immunoSEQ multiplex PCR; TCRdb has only the in-frame clones, and not every one. The sample has roughly 250,000 clones, 87% seen once. The specimen sequenced was PBMCs or T cells enriched from blood (not recorded which). The receptors originated from a woman aged 25 to 39 with acute COVID-19. CDR3s include the opening cysteine and the closing phenylalanine or tryptophan. A D gene is named only where the DNA matches it firmly. Size is omitted from some rows. Given values are once, few, many or a class for expanded clones.

j_call d_call v_call clone_size cdr3_aa cdr3_nt
TRBJ2-4 TRBD1 TRBV7-6 . CASSPWTGGSKNIQYF TGTGCCAGCAGCCCGTGGACAGGGGGATCCAAAAACATTCAGTACTTC
TRBJ1-5 . TRBV19 . CASSIGVRGNQPQHF TGTGCCAGTAGTATAGGGGTCAGGGGCAATCAGCCCCAGCATTTT
TRBJ1-2 . TRBV9 . CASSGARGAANYGYTF TGTGCCAGCAGCGGCGCCCGGGGGGCTGCTAACTATGGCTACACCTTC
TRBJ1-6 TRBD1 TRBV7-6 . CASSLTGTGYNSPLHF TGTGCCAGCAGCTTGACCGGGACAGGCTATAATTCACCCCTCCACTTT
TRBJ2-5 TRBD2 TRBV28 . CASSWPLGESGGEQETQYF TGTGCCAGCAGTTGGCCCCTGGGGGAAAGCGGGGGAGAACAAGAGACCCAGTACTTC
TRBJ2-6 TRBD1 TRBV10-1 . CASSESHTGGASSGANVLTF TGCGCCAGCAGTGAGTCCCATACAGGGGGCGCAAGCTCTGGGGCCAACGTCCTGACTTTC
TRBJ2-5 TRBD2 TRBV7-6 . CASRPTSGGAQETQYF TGTGCCAGCAGACCAACTAGCGGGGGGGCCCAAGAGACCCAGTACTTC
TRBJ1-2 . TRBV12-2 . CASRLSRGGAYGYTF TGTGCAAGTCGCTTATCCCGCGGGGGGGCATATGGCTACACCTTC
TRBJ1-5 . TRBV7-6 . CASSLSRYQPQHF TGTGCCAGCAGCTTATCTCGGTATCAGCCCCAGCATTTT
TRBJ1-4 TRBD1 TRBV7-8 once CASSLASPRGNEKLFF TGTGCCAGCAGCTTAGCGTCCCCCAGGGGGAATGAAAAACTGTTTTTT
TRBJ2-3 TRBD2 TRBV13 . CASRPSGRPTTDTQYF TGTGCCAGCAGGCCTAGCGGGAGGCCTACCACAGATACGCAGTATTTT
TRBJ2-7 . TRBV2 . CASSPGDKPYEQYF TGTGCCAGCAGTCCCGGCGACAAGCCCTACGAGCAGTACTTC
TRBJ1-5 . TRBV30 . CAWSQGARQPQHF TGTGCCTGGAGTCAAGGGGCTAGGCAGCCCCAGCATTTT
TRBJ1-2 TRBD1 TRBV20-1 . CSASEHGDSRYGYTF TGCAGTGCTAGTGAGCACGGGGACAGCCGCTATGGCTACACCTTC
TRBJ1-2 TRBD1 TRBV7-3 . CASSPGQGGYGYTF TGTGCCAGCAGCCCAGGACAGGGAGGCTATGGCTACACCTTC
TRBJ2-5 . TRBV27 . CASRANHRTQYF TGTGCCAGCAGAGCAAACCATCGGACCCAGTACTTC
TRBJ2-4 . TRBV6-5 . CASRPTGSWENIQYF TGTGCCAGCAGGCCAACAGGATCCTGGGAAAACATTCAGTACTTC
TRBJ1-6 TRBD1 TRBV20-1 . CSASIPGQGHSPLHF TGCAGTGCTAGTATCCCGGGACAGGGCCATTCACCCCTCCACTTT
TRBJ1-5 TRBD1 TRBV10-2 . CASSTQGAMGQPQHF TGCGCCAGCAGTACACAGGGGGCGATGGGTCAGCCCCAGCATTTT
TRBJ2-3 . TRBV5-1 . CASSRGFTDTQYF TGCGCCAGCAGTCGGGGATTCACAGATACGCAGTATTTT
TRBJ2-7 TRBD2 TRBV4-1 . CASSEGLAGGIEQYF TGCGCCAGCAGCGAGGGACTAGCGGGAGGGATTGAGCAGTACTTC
TRBJ1-2 TRBD1 TRBV19 once CASSIAPLTGAYYGYTF TGTGCCAGTAGTATAGCCCCCTTGACAGGGGCCTACTATGGCTACACCTTC
TRBJ2-1 . TRBV2 . CASSDFASAIYNEQFF TGTGCCAGCAGTGATTTTGCGAGCGCCATATACAATGAGCAGTTCTTC
TRBJ1-1 . TRBV28 once CASSSTFLDMNTEAFF TGTGCCAGCAGTTCTACGTTCCTCGACATGAACACTGAAGCTTTCTTT
TRBJ2-5 TRBD1 TRBV2 . CASDRGQETQYF TGTGCCAGCGACAGGGGCCAAGAGACCCAGTACTTC
TRBJ2-7 . TRBV10-2 . CASSESLGAYEQYF TGCGCCAGCAGTGAGTCTCTGGGGGCATACGAGCAGTACTTC
TRBJ2-3 TRBD1 TRBV23-1 . CASSQSRRGQDTDTQYF TGCGCCAGCAGTCAATCCCGCAGGGGACAGGACACAGATACGCAGTATTTT
TRBJ2-2 . TRBV3-1/TRBV3-2 . CASSRRDTNTGELFF TGTGCCAGCAGCCGCCGGGACACGAACACCGGGGAGCTGTTTTTT
TRBJ1-5 . TRBV19 . CASSIPQGRQPQHF TGTGCCAGTAGTATCCCACAGGGTAGACAGCCCCAGCATTTT
TRBJ2-5 TRBD2 TRBV5-5 . CASSLALAGGLQETQYF TGTGCCAGCAGCTTGGCCTTAGCGGGGGGACTCCAAGAGACCCAGTACTTC
TRBJ2-3 TRBD2 TRBV15 . CATSPLGGGLDTQYF TGTGCCACCAGCCCTCTGGGCGGGGGGCTAGATACGCAGTATTTT
TRBJ2-1 . TRBV19 . CASSSLWEYGEQFF TGTGCCAGTAGTTCTTTGTGGGAGTACGGTGAGCAGTTCTTC
TRBJ1-5 . TRBV2 . CASRLDRSSNQPQHF TGTGCCAGCAGACTCGACAGAAGTAGCAATCAGCCCCAGCATTTT
TRBJ1-6 . TRBV4-1 . CASSQDTRDLALHF TGCGCCAGCAGCCAAGACACCCGGGATTTGGCCCTCCACTTT
TRBJ1-5 . TRBV6-2/TRBV6-3 . CASSDRDNHQPQHF TGTGCCAGCAGTGACCGGGACAACCATCAGCCCCAGCATTTT
TRBJ1-4 . TRBV7-9 . CASSLVRGRIEKLFF TGTGCCAGCAGCTTAGTCAGGGGTAGGATTGAAAAACTGTTTTTT
TRBJ2-7 . TRBV7-8 . CASSHRYGRSGNLEQYF TGTGCCAGCAGCCATAGGTACGGTCGATCGGGGAATCTCGAGCAGTACTTC
TRBJ2-1 . TRBV2 . CASTGTHEQFF TGTGCCAGCACAGGTACCCATGAGCAGTTCTTC
TRBJ2-2 TRBD1 TRBV7-3 . CASSALRGQIEGELFF TGTGCCAGCAGCGCCCTCCGGGGACAGATAGAAGGGGAGCTGTTTTTT
TRBJ2-3 TRBD2 TRBV6-2/TRBV6-3 once CASSYGGGELTDTQYF TGTGCCAGCAGTTACGGGGGGGGAGAGCTCACAGATACGCAGTATTTT
TRBJ1-1 TRBD1 TRBV29-1 . CSVVGDRGGLNTEAFF TGCAGCGTTGTTGGAGACAGGGGGGGGCTGAACACTGAAGCTTTCTTT
TRBJ2-7 TRBD1 TRBV7-9 . CASSSTGGSYEQYF TGTGCCAGCAGTTCCACAGGGGGATCCTACGAGCAGTACTTC
TRBJ2-5 . TRBV29-1 . CSVEGHYQETQYF TGCAGCGTTGAGGGGCACTACCAAGAGACCCAGTACTTC
TRBJ2-7 . TRBV7-6 . CASSQTGWRNEQYF TGTGCCAGCAGCCAGACAGGTTGGCGCAACGAGCAGTACTTC
TRBJ1-1 . TRBV10-3 once CATGAQGPEAFF TGTGCCACAGGTGCCCAGGGTCCTGAAGCTTTCTTT
TRBJ1-4 . TRBV5-6 . CASSLGKGASVRAEKLFF TGTGCCAGCAGCTTGGGTAAGGGAGCATCGGTACGTGCTGAAAAACTGTTTTTT
TRBJ1-6 TRBD1 TRBV5-1 few CASSMNRGSSYNSPLHF TGCGCCAGCAGCATGAACAGGGGCAGCTCCTATAATTCACCCCTCCACTTT
TRBJ1-6 . TRBV11-2 . CASNRPGSPLHF TGTGCCAGCAATCGGCCGGGTTCACCCCTCCACTTT
TRBJ2-6 . TRBV7-8 . CASSLVGFVGAGANVLTF TGTGCCAGCAGCTTAGTTGGGTTCGTGGGCGCTGGGGCCAACGTCCTGACTTTC
TRBJ2-1 . TRBV15 . CATSRLGNEQFF TGTGCCACCAGCCGCCTCGGGAATGAGCAGTTCTTC
TRBJ2-4 TRBD1 TRBV28 . CATSRDSVIQYF TGTGCCACCTCCCGGGACAGCGTGATTCAGTACTTC
TRBJ1-4 TRBD1 TRBV10-3 . CAISDPGTGGVEKLFF TGTGCCATCAGTGACCCGGGGACAGGCGGTGTTGAAAAACTGTTTTTT
TRBJ1-1 . TRBV30 . CAWRQRNTEAFF TGTGCCTGGAGACAGAGGAACACTGAAGCTTTCTTT
TRBJ2-3 . TRBV5-4 . CASSSRVGVDTQYF TGTGCCAGCAGCTCGAGGGTTGGGGTAGATACGCAGTATTTT
TRBJ2-1 TRBD1 TRBV6-1 . CASSERGGGEQFF TGTGCCAGCAGTGAGCGAGGGGGCGGTGAGCAGTTCTTC
TRBJ1-2 . TRBV10-1 . CASSDRRIGSYTF TGCGCCAGCAGTGATAGGCGGATCGGAAGCTACACCTTC
TRBJ2-5 . TRBV7-9 . CASSLAEKETQYF TGTGCCAGCAGCTTAGCAGAGAAAGAGACCCAGTACTTC